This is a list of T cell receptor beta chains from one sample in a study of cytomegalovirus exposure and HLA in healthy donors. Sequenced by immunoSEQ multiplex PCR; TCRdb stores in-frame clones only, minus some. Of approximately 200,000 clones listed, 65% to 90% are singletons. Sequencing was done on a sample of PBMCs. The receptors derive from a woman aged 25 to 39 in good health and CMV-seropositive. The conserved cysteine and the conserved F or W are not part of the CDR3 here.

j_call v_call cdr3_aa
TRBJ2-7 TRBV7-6 ASSLQGAKAEQY
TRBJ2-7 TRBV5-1 ASSLGLSVGEQY
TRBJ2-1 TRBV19 ASSTLGGSYNEQF
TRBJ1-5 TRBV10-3 AIRPDRGFEPQH
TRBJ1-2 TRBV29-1 SVVDRGHEIREWAYGYT
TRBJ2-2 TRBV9 ASSVSGTTNTGELF
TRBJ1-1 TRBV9 ASSKRSGGDTEAF
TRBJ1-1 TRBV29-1 SATGTGSNTEAF
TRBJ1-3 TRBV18 ASSPGQAGNTIY
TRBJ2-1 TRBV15 ATSRDWGGGLYNEQF
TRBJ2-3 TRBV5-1 ASSLRVREGTDTQY
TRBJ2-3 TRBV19 ASSMNSGTDTQY
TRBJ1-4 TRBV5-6 ASSQSMRATNEKLF
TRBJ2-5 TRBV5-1 ASSITGHEGY
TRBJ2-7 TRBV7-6 ASSSPGQGYEQY
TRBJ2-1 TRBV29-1 SVSGLAGGSIFNEQF
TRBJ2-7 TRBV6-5 ASSYFRGSSYEQY
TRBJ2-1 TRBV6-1 ASSEWSQGAFEQF
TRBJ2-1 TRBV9 ASSPSGSYNEQF
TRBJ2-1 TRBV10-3 ATREDSRWDEQF
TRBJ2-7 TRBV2 ASRWGGPTYEQY
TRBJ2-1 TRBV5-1 ASSLRQGSNEQF
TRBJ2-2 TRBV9 ASSVGGRSGYTGELF
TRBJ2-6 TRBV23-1 ASSPFLASLT
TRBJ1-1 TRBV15 ATSRENSEAF
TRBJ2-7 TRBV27 ASSLAGNYEQY
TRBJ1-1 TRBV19 ATLPGQGFTEAF
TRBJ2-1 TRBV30 AWSGEGAYNEQF
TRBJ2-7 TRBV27 ASKDRDTSEQY
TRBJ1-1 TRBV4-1 ASSLSWAMNTEAF
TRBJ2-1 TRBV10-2 ASSPGLGDNEQF
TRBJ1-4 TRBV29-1 SVVGQGREKLF
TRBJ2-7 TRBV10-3 AISSLQGASGGEQY
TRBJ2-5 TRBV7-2 ASSLSLAGVQETQY
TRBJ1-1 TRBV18 ASSLSSGQNTEAF
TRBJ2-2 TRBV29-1 SVESPGRGTGELF